A selection of T cell receptor beta chains follows, all from one sample in a study of early T cells in non-severe SARS-CoV-2 infection. A single record per CDR3 protein comes from TCRdb applying MiXCR to the 5' RACE reads. The table includes about 54,000 distinct CDR3 sequences, under 8% detected once. This specimen consisted of whole blood, obtained at baseline. Receptors originate from an adult who was a healthcare worker with PCR-confirmed SARS-CoV-2 infection or an uninfected control (not recorded which). CDR3s include the opening cysteine and the closing phenylalanine or tryptophan. D genes are given only for firm matches. Clone size, where shown, is once, few, many, or a class for clones that have expanded.

abundance	v_gene	j_gene	d_gene	CDR3nt	CDR3aa
many	TRBV13	TRBJ1-1	NA	TGTGCCAGCAGCTTTAATCGGGACTCGGCGGCCGAAGCTTTCTTT	CASSFNRDSAAEAFF
many	TRBV20-1	TRBJ2-5	NA	TGCAGTGCTAGAGCTGTGGAGACCCAGTACTTC	CSARAVETQYF
many	TRBV20-1	TRBJ1-5	NA	TGCAGTGCTAGAGTCCCTCTACAGGGCCAGCCCCAGCATTTT	CSARVPLQGQPQHF
many	TRBV20-1	TRBJ1-1	NA	TGCAGTGCTAGTGTGGGAAATGTTCGGAACACTGAAGCTTTCTTT	CSASVGNVRNTEAFF
many	TRBV15	TRBJ2-7	TRBD1	TGTGCCACCAGTCCAGGGGGCGATCGGGACGAGCAGTACTTC	CATSPGGDRDEQYF
many	TRBV7-6	TRBJ1-6	TRBD1	TGTGCCAGCAGCTTAGAGCCCGGGACAGCGAATTCACCCCTCCACTTT	CASSLEPGTANSPLHF
NA	TRBV6-5	TRBJ1-1	NA	TGTGCCAGCAGTTACGCCACGGAAGCTTTCTTT	CASSYATEAFF
few	TRBV4-2	TRBJ2-5	TRBD2	TGTGCCAGCAGCCAAGCAACTAGCGGGGAGGATAAGACCCAGTACTTC	CASSQATSGEDKTQYF
many	TRBV12-3/TRBV12-4	TRBJ2-1	TRBD2	TGTGCCAGCAGAACCGGACTAGCGGGGGGGCCGATCAATGAGCAGTTCTTC	CASRTGLAGGPINEQFF
many	TRBV18	TRBJ2-5	TRBD2	TGTGCCAGCTCACCAGGGACTAGCGGCGAAGAGACCCAGTACTTC	CASSPGTSGEETQYF
many	TRBV20-1	TRBJ2-3	NA	TGCAGTGCTCGCCGACTAGGAGATACGCAGTATTTT	CSARRLGDTQYF
few	TRBV29-1	TRBJ1-3	TRBD1	TGCAGCGTTGGCGGGACAGGGTCTGGAAACACCATATATTTT	CSVGGTGSGNTIYF
many	TRBV18	TRBJ2-3	TRBD2	TGTGCCAGCTCACCACCTTTAGCGGGGGGCACAGATACGCAGTATTTT	CASSPPLAGGTDTQYF
NA	TRBV19	TRBJ2-4	NA	TGTGCCAGTAGTATAGATCAGGTGATAGCCAAAAACATTCAGTACTTC	CASSIDQVIAKNIQYF